These 5 T cell receptor beta chains were sequenced from one sample in a study of blood T cells in healthy people across ages. Sample-barcoded 5' priming and a J-beta primer mix drove a second PCR of 7 to 11 cycles. TCRdb re-called the 5' RACE reads through MiXCR, storing one row per CDR3 protein. The data contain more than 900,000 distinct CDR3 sequences, just under 30% of them singletons. The same data also went into a second study, on T cells of mothers and their children.

The sequencing sample was made of blood. These receptors all stem from a woman between 40 and 50 years old in good health.

This clonotype was recorded at least ten times. The chain recombines TRBV20-1 with TRBJ2-1; 7 nucleotides align to TRBD2. Germline loops: CDR1 DFQATT, CDR2 SNEGSKA (reference sequence). This CDR3 is 13 amino acids long. J gave up 9 bases and V 0 bases, and 5 bases lay outside the gene matches. The CDR3 coding sequence is TGCAGTGCTAGAGATTATTGGGGGGGTGAGCAGTTCTTC. Its translation is CSARDYWGGEQFF.

Ten or more counts support this clonotype. The chain joins TRBV10-3 to TRBJ2-7; maybe TRBD2 (7 bases). The CDR3 is 14 amino acids. The germline V gene has CDR1 ENHRY and CDR2 SYGVKD. V lost 7 bases to trimming and J lost 0 bases, with 13 bases between them. The CDR3 spells CAIKGEGDSYEQYF. CDR3 DNA sequence: TGTGCCATCAAAGGGGAGGGGGACTCCTACGAGCAGTACTTC.

As to this clonotype: A read error may explain this, as a much larger clone is one base away. The genes are TRBV3-1 and TRBJ2-4; maybe TRBD2 (5 bases). This CDR3 has 15 residues. CDR1 LGHDT and CDR2 YNNKEL come from the germline V gene (reference sequence). CDR3 sequence: CASSMDVLAKDIQYF. The CDR3 coding sequence is TGTGCCAGCAGCATGGACGTCCTAGCCAAAGACATTCAGTACTTC.

To note about this clonotype: One base away lies a much larger clone, so this may be a sequencing read error. The chain joins TRBV20-1 to TRBJ2-1, with a possible D match to TRBD2 (6 bases). The CDR3 length is 15 residues. The germline CDR1 and CDR2 sequences are DFQATT and SNEGSKA (reference sequence). The CDR3 bases are TGCAGTGCTAGAGTGGAGGGGAGCTCCTGCAATGAGCAGTTCTTC. Its protein is CSARVEGSSCNEQFF.

The chain has TRBV9 and TRBJ1-1, with D possibly TRBD1 on 5 matching bases. The CDR3 extends over 14 amino acids. The germline CDR1 and CDR2 sequences are SGDLS and YYNGEE. Between the trimmed V and J ends, which lost 0 bases and 5 bases, there was a span of 11 bases. CDR3 coding DNA: TGTGCCAGCAGCGTAGAGGCAGGGCGGACTGAAGCTTTCTTT. It is translated as CASSVEAGRTEAFF.